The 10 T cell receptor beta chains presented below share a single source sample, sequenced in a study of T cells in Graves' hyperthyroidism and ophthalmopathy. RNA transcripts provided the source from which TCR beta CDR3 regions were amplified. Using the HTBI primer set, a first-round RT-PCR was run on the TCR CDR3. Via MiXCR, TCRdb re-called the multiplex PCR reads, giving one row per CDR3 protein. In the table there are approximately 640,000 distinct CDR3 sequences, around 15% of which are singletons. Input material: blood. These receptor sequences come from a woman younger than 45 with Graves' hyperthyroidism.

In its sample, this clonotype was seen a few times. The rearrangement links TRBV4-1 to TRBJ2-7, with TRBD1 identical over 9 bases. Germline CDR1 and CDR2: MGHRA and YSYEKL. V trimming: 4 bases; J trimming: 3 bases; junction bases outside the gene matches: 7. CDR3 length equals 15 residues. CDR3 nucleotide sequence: TGCGCCAGCAGCCCCGGACAGGGGCCTAACTACGAGCAGTACTTC. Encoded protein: CASSPGQGPNYEQYF.

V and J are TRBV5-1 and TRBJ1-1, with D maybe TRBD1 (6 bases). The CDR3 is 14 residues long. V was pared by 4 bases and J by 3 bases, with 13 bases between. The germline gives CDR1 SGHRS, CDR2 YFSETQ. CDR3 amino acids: CASSHRVGYTEAFF. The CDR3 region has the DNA TGCGCCAGCAGCCACAGGGTAGGGTACACTGAAGCTTTCTTT.

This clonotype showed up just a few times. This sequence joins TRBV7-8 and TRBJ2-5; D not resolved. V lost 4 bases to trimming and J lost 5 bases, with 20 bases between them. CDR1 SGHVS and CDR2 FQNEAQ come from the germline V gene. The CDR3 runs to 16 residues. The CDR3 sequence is CASSSRIRQGLETQYF. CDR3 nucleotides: TGTGCCAGCAGCTCGCGGATCCGGCAAGGGCTGGAGACCCAGTACTTC.

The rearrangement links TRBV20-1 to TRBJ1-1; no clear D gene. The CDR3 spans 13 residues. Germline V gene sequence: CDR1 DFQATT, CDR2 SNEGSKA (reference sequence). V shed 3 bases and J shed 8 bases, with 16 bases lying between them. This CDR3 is CSARGALEGEAFF. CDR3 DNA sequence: TGCAGTGCTAGGGGCGCCTTGGAGGGAGAAGCTTTCTTT.

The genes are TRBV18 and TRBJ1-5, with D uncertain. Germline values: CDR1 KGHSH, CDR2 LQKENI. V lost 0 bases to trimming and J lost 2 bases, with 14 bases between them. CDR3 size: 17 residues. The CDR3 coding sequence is TGTGCCAGCTCACCACCGTCCGGGCCGAGGGGCAATCAGCCCCAGCATTTT. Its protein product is CASSPPSGPRGNQPQHF.

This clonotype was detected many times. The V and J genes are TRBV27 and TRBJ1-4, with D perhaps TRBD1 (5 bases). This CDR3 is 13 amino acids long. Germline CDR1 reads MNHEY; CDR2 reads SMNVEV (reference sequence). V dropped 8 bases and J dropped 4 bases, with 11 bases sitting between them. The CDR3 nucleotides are TGTGCCAGCGGGACCGGTCATAATGAAAAACTGTTTTTT. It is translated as CASGTGHNEKLFF.

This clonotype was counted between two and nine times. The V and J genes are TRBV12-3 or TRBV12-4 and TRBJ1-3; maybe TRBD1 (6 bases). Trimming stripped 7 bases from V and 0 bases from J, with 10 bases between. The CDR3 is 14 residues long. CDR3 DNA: TGTGCCAGCACAGGACAGCTCTCTGGAAACACCATATATTTT. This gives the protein CASTGQLSGNTIYF.

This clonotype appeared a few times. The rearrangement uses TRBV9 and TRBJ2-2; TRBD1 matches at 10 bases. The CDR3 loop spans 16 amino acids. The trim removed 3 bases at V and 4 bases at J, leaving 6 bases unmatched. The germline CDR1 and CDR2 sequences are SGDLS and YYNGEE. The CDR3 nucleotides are TGTGCCAGCAGCGGGCCGGGACAGGGGATCACCGGGGAGCTGTTTTTT. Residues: CASSGPGQGITGELFF.

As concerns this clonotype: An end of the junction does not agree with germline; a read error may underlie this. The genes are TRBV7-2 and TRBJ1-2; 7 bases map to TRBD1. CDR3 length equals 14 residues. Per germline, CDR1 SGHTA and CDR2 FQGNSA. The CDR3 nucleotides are TGTGCCAGCAGCAAACAGGGACAGAGCTCTATATTGCCCTTC. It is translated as CASSKQGQSSILPF.

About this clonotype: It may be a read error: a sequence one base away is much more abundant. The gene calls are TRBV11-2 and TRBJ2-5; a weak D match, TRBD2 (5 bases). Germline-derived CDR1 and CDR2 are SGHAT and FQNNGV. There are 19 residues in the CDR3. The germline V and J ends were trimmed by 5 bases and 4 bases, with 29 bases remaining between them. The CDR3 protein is CASSHHIGRREGLRETQYF. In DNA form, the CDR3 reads TGTGCCAGCAGCCACCATATCGGCCGGAGAGAGGGATTGAGAGAGACCCAGTACTTC.